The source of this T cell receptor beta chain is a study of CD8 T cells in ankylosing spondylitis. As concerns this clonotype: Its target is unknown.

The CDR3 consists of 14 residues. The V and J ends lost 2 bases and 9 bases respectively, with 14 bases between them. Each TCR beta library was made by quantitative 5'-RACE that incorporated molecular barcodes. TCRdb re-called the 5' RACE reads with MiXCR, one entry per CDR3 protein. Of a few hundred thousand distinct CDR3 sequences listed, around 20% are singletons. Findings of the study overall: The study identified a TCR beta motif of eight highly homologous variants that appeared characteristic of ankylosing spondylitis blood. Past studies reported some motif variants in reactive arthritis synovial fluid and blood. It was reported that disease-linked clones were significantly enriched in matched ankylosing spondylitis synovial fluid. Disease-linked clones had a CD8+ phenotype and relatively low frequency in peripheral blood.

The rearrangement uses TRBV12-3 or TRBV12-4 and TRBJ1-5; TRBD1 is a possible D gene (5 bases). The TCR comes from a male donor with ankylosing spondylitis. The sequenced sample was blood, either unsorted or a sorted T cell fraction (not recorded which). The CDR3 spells CASSLNDRMGPQHF. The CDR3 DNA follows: TGTGCCAGCAGTTTAAACGACAGAATGGGGCCCCAGCATTTT.